Presented here are 22 T cell receptor beta chains from one specimen sequenced in a study of T cells in Graves' hyperthyroidism and ophthalmopathy. Amplification of TCR beta CDR3 regions used RNA as the template. An initial round of RT-PCR targeting the TCR CDR3 relied on the HTBI primer set. MiXCR, run by TCRdb on the multiplex PCR reads, gives a single entry per CDR3 protein. The table records around 720,000 distinct CDR3 sequences, approximately 40% of them present only once. Sequencing used blood. Source of these receptors: a middle-aged woman with Graves' hyperthyroidism.

The chain employs TRBV10-3 and TRBJ1-5; D is perhaps TRBD1 (6 bases). V gave up 6 bases and J gave up 5 bases, with 11 bases separating them. Germline CDR1 reads ENHRY; CDR2 reads SYGVKD. The CDR3 consists of 13 residues. In DNA, the CDR3 is TGTGCCATCAGCTCTCAGGGGTATCAGCCCCAGCATTTT. It encodes CAISSQGYQPQHF.

With respect to this clonotype: Germline and junction disagree at one end, which may indicate a read error. V is TRBV6-5 and J is TRBJ1-1; TRBD1 agrees at 7 bases. The CDR3 runs 16 residues. Germline V gene data show CDR1 as MNHEY and CDR2 as SVGAGI. The CDR3 sequence: CPSSYHRQGRDTEAFF. In nucleotides, the CDR3 is TGTCCCAGCAGTTACCACCGACAGGGAAGGGACACTGAAGCTTTCTTT.

The CDR3: CASSPSAGTGSGNTIYF. CDR3 coding DNA: TGTGCCAGCTCACCATCCGCCGGGACAGGGTCGGGAAACACCATATATTTT. The chain employs TRBV25-1 and TRBJ1-3, with TRBD1 matching 9 bases. CDR1 and CDR2 from the germline V gene are MGHDK and SYGVNS. The CDR3 has 17 amino acids. J was trimmed by 4 bases and V by 8 bases; bases with no gene match: 15.

This clonotype showed up just a few times. The chain employs TRBV19 and TRBJ1-5, with TRBD1 matching over 7 bases. This CDR3 has 20 amino acids. In germline, CDR1 is LNHDA, CDR2 SQIVND (reference sequence). V was clipped by 9 bases and J by 0 bases; unmatched bases: 23. CDR3 amino acids: CASSPRGTAVLGPSNQPQHF. In DNA, the CDR3 is TGTGCCAGCAGTCCTAGGGGGACAGCCGTCTTGGGTCCTAGCAATCAGCCCCAGCATTTT.

This clonotype occurred many times. The CDR3 nucleotides read TGTGCCAGCAGCTCGCGTTATAGCGGTTCCTACGAGCAGTACTTC. Its translation is CASSSRYSGSYEQYF. The genes are TRBV7-2 and TRBJ2-7, with D possibly matching TRBD2 (6 bases). V dropped 4 bases and J dropped 1 base, with 14 bases sitting between them. Germline CDR1 is SGHTA and CDR2 is FQGNSA. The CDR3 is 15 amino acids.

Notes on this clonotype: Given a much more abundant clone one base away, this may be a read error. The chain couples TRBV12-3 or TRBV12-4 to TRBJ1-1, with D unclear. The CDR3 covers 14 residues. CDR3 loop: CASSIDNGNTKAFF. For the CDR3, the DNA is TGTGCCAGCAGTATAGACAACGGGAACACTAAAGCTTTCTTT.

This clonotype was detected only a few times. The genes are TRBV6-5 and TRBJ1-3; D not certain. CDR3 length: 16 residues. The germline V gene has CDR1 MNHEY and CDR2 SVGAGI. V lost 3 bases and J lost 3, with 15 bases in between. The CDR3 sequence is CASSYSGIVDGNTIYF. CDR3 DNA: TGTGCCAGCAGTTATTCGGGAATCGTTGATGGAAACACCATATATTTT.

This clonotype appeared many times. This rearrangement joins TRBV7-3 to TRBJ2-2, with TRBD1 identical over 7 bases. Trimming removed 0 bases from V and 6 bases from J; junction bases left unmatched: 7. The CDR3 length is 16 residues. Germline-derived CDR1 and CDR2 are SGHTA and FQGTGA. The CDR3 reads CASSLTQGVGAGELFF. CDR3 bases: TGTGCCAGCAGCTTAACCCAGGGGGTCGGGGCCGGGGAGCTGTTTTTT.

This clonotype was seen repeatedly, ten times or more. The chain uses TRBV11-2 and TRBJ2-7; TRBD2 is a possible D gene (6 bases). CDR1 and CDR2 (germline): SGHAT, FQNNGV. V was trimmed by 4 bases and J by 5 bases, leaving 18 bases between them. The CDR3 totals 15 residues. The chain's CDR3 is CASSSSLTRGHEQYF. In DNA, the CDR3 is TGTGCCAGCAGCTCCAGTCTGACTAGAGGACACGAGCAGTACTTC. The full variable domain, its missing parts supplied by reference TRBV11-2 and TRBJ2-7, is EAGVAQSPRYKIIEKRQSVAFWCNPISGHATLYWYQQILGQGPKLLIQFQNNGVVDDSQLPKDRFSAERLKGVDSTLKIQPAKLEDSAVYLCASSSSLTRGHEQYFGPGTRLTVT.

About this clonotype: One junction end does not reproduce the germline sequence, and a read error may be involved. The rearrangement joins TRBV10-3 to TRBJ1-2; tentative D call: TRBD1 (6 bases). CDR3 length: 15 residues. Germline V lookup: CDR1 ENHRY, CDR2 SYGVKD. CDR3: CASSYSPSGAGSYTF. CDR3 DNA: TGTGCCAGCAGTTACTCGCCGTCAGGGGCGGGGAGCTACACCTTC.

This clonotype was found a few times. The genes are TRBV29-1 and TRBJ1-1; the match to TRBD1 covers 10 bases. The CDR3 totals 13 residues. J gave up 4 bases and V 6 bases, and 5 bases lay outside the gene matches. Germline values: CDR1 SQVTM, CDR2 ANQGSEA. CDR3 in amino acids: CSVDRGLITEAFF. The CDR3 DNA sequence: TGCAGCGTCGACAGGGGGCTGATCACTGAAGCTTTCTTT.

The rearrangement links TRBV6-5 to TRBJ1-2, with D tentatively TRBD1 (6 bases). The CDR3 runs to 13 residues. From germline, CDR1 is MNHEY and CDR2 SVGAGI. V lost 6 bases and J lost 13, with 21 bases in between. The CDR3 DNA is TGTGCCAGCAGCCGCCACGGACAGACAGGACGCACCTTC. This codes for CASSRHGQTGRTF.

CDR3: CASVESVGKRNEQYF. Written as DNA, the CDR3 is TGTGCCAGCGTTGAGTCGGTGGGAAAGCGCAACGAGCAGTACTTC. The rearrangement joins TRBV25-1 to TRBJ2-7; no clear D. There are 15 residues in the CDR3. Germline assignment: CDR1 MGHDK and CDR2 SYGVNS. With 8 bases removed from V and 5 bases from J, the gap between germline ends came to 22 bases.

This clonotype turned up a few times. The V and J genes are TRBV9 and TRBJ2-2, with no clear D. This CDR3 is 14 amino acids long. V lost 0 bases and J lost 4, with 7 bases in between. Germline lookup yields CDR1 SGDLS and CDR2 YYNGEE. This CDR3 reads CASSVGGRTGELFF. The DNA for the CDR3 is TGTGCCAGCAGCGTAGGCGGCCGCACCGGGGAGCTGTTTTTT.

This clonotype was recorded at least ten times. J is TRBJ1-1 and V is TRBV29-1; maybe TRBD1 (5 bases). There are 12 residues in the CDR3. Between the trimmed V and J ends, which lost 3 bases and 4 bases, there was a span of 9 bases. Per germline, CDR1 SQVTM and CDR2 ANQGSEA. The CDR3 here is CSVDVGGTEAFF. DNA for the CDR3: TGCAGCGTTGACGTCGGGGGCACTGAAGCTTTCTTT.

Only a few counts were recorded for this clonotype. The CDR3 bases are TGTGCCAGCGGGTCCAGGGGGTCCTATGGCTACACCTTC. Translation: CASGSRGSYGYTF. V usage is TRBV2 and J usage is TRBJ1-2, with 7 bases lining up with TRBD1. CDR3 length: 13 amino acids. The V gene end was trimmed by 8 bases and the J gene end by 4 bases; junction bases not matched to a gene: 7. Germline assignment: CDR1 SNHLY and CDR2 FYNNEI.

CDR3 bases: TGTGCCAGCAGTGAAAGGGAGGCCTACGAGCAGTACTTC. Translation gives CASSEREAYEQYF. The chain couples TRBV2 to TRBJ2-7; tentatively, D is TRBD2 (6 bases). Trimming took 2 bases from V and 2 from J, leaving 7 bases between them. Germline CDR1 SNHLY, CDR2 FYNNEI. The CDR3 length is 13 residues.

This clonotype was seen at least ten times. The chain uses TRBV12-3 or TRBV12-4 and TRBJ1-5; TRBD1 agrees at 7 bases. V shed 4 bases, J shed 4 bases, and the junction held 7 bases outside the gene matches. The CDR3 is made up of 15 amino acids. This CDR3 is CASSSSTGWNQPQHF. CDR3 nucleotides: TGTGCCAGCAGTTCCTCGACAGGGTGGAATCAGCCCCAGCATTTT.

Of note for this clonotype: This may come from a read error, since a much larger clone is one base off. The chain's CDR3 is CASSLEQTGQGNSPLHF. The CDR3 nucleotides read TGTGCCAGCAGCCTCGAGCAGACGGGACAGGGGAATTCACCCCTCCACTTT. This sequence joins TRBV4-2 and TRBJ1-6; 10 bases line up with TRBD1. This CDR3 contains 17 residues. CDR1 is LGHNA and CDR2 is YNFKEQ in the germline V gene. V lost 4 bases and J lost 7; bases outside the gene matches: 10.

This clonotype was picked up a small number of times. V and J are TRBV19 and TRBJ1-5; 9 nucleotides align to TRBD1. The CDR3 is 15 residues long. In germline, CDR1 is LNHDA, CDR2 SQIVND (reference sequence). The V gene end was trimmed by 5 bases and the J gene end by 5 bases; junction bases not matched to a gene: 7. CDR3 coding DNA: TGTGCCAGTAGTCGGACAGGGGAGTGGGATCAGCCCCAGCATTTT. Amino acid sequence: CASSRTGEWDQPQHF.

This clonotype was seen at least ten times. The genes are TRBV29-1 and TRBJ2-5, with D possibly TRBD2 on 6 matching bases. The CDR3 is made up of 14 amino acids. Trimming removed 4 bases from V and 5 bases from J, with 17 bases in between. Looked up from germline, CDR1 is SQVTM and CDR2 is ANQGSEA. The CDR3 protein is CSVGGGIEWETQYF. In nucleotides, the CDR3 is TGCAGCGTTGGGGGCGGGATAGAGTGGGAGACCCAGTACTTC. Complete variable domain (other parts from reference TRBV29-1 and TRBJ2-5): SAVISQKPSRDICQRGTSLTIQCQVDSQVTMMFWYRQQPGQSLTLIATANQGSEATYESGFVIDKFPISRPNLTFSTLTVSNMSPEDSSIYLCSVGGGIEWETQYFGPGTRLLVL.

This clonotype was counted at least ten times. V gene TRBV10-3 combines with J gene TRBJ2-5, with 9 bases aligning to TRBD1. The germline CDR1 and CDR2 sequences are ENHRY and SYGVKD. The length of the CDR3 is 14 residues. V lost 6 bases, J lost 4 bases, and 6 bases stayed unmatched. In DNA, the CDR3 is TGTGCCATCAGCCGGACAGGGGACCTAGAGACCCAGTACTTC. Residues: CAISRTGDLETQYF.